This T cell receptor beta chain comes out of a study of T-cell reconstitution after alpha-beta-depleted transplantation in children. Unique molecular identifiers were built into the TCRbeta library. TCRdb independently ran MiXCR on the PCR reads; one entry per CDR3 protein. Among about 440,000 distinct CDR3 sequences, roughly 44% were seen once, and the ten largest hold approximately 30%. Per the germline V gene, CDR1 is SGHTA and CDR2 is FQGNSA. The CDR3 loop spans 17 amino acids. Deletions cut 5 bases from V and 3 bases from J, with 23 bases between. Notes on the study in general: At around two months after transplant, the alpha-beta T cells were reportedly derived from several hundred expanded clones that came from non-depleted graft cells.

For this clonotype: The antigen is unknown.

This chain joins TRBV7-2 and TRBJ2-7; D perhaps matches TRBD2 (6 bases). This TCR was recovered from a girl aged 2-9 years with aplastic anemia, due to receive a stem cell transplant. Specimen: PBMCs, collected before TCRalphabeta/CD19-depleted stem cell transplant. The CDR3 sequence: CASSREGTSSPFYEQYF. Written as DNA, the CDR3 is TGTGCCAGCAGCCGCGAGGGTACTAGCTCACCCTTCTACGAGCAGTACTTC.